This T cell receptor (beta chain) was recorded in a study of OX40 agonist ivuxolimab in advanced cancers. Study observations and caveats: Clones of CD4+ and CD8+ blood T cells grew by week 6 at doses of 0.1 to 3.0 mg/kg.

About this clone itself: No antigen is known for it.

Germline V gene data show CDR1 as LNHDA and CDR2 as SQIVND (reference sequence). Between the trimmed V and J ends, which lost 2 bases and 5 bases, there was a span of 9 bases. There are 14 residues in the CDR3. Using immunoSEQ multiplex PCR, the repertoire was profiled, and TCRdb retains in-frame clones only, with some absent. The table includes under 85,000 clones, nearly 95% detected once. This sequence joins TRBV19 and TRBJ1-4, with D possibly matching TRBD1 (6 bases). The source was CD4+ or CD8+ T cells sorted from blood, collected in a trial of the OX40 agonist ivuxolimab. The source is an adult with an advanced solid tumor such as melanoma, head and neck, liver or kidney cancer. Written as DNA, the CDR3 is TGTGCCAGTAGTATATGGACAGCAAATGAAAAACTGTTTTTT. Residues: CASSIWTANEKLFF.